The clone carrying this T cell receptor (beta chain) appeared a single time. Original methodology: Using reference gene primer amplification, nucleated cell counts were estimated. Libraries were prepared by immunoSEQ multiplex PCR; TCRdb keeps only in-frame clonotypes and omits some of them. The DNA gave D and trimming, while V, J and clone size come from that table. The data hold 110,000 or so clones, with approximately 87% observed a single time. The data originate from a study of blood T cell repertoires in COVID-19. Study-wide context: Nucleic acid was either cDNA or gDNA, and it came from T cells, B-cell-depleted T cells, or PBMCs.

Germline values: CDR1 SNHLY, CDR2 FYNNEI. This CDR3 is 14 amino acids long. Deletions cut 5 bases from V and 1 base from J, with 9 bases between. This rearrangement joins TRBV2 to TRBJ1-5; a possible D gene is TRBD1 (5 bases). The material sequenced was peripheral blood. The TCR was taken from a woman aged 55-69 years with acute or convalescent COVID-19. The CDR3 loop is CASSFGQSNQPQHF. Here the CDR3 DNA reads TGTGCCAGCAGTTTTGGACAAAGCAATCAGCCCCAGCATTTT.